The 8 T cell receptor beta chains below were found in one sample sequenced in a study of blood T cell repertoires in COVID-19. Repertoires were generated with immunoSEQ multiplex PCR, while TCRdb's copy carries only in-frame clones and drops some. Among 130,000 or so clones listed, 88% were seen once. Sequencing was carried out using peripheral blood. Receptors originate from a man in his 70s with active COVID-19.

The chain is built from TRBV28 and TRBJ1-1; 7 positions match TRBD1. The CDR3 totals 16 residues. CDR1 is MDHEN and CDR2 is SYDVKM in the germline V gene. V lost 2 bases, J lost 6 bases, and 12 bases stayed unmatched. DNA of the CDR3: TGTGCCAGCAGTTTAAGAGGAAGGGGGCAAAGCGCTGAAGCTTTCTTT. It codes for CASSLRGRGQSAEAFF. The entire variable domain, with the rest obtained from reference TRBV28 and TRBJ1-1, is as follows: DVKVTQSSRYLVKRTGEKVFLECVQDMDHENMFWYRQDPGLGLRLIYFSYDVKMKEKGDIPEGYSVSREKKERFSLILESASTNQTSMYLCASSLRGRGQSAEAFFGQGTRLTVV.

The rearrangement links TRBV28 to TRBJ1-2; D gene ambiguous. The CDR3 runs to 13 residues. The V gene lost 3 bases and the J gene lost 1 base, with 6 bases spanning the gap. Per the germline V gene, CDR1 is MDHEN and CDR2 is SYDVKM. The CDR3 spells CASSLYGNYGYTF. The CDR3 coding sequence is TGTGCCAGCAGTTTGTACGGTAACTATGGCTACACCTTC.

The rearrangement links TRBV7-8 to TRBJ1-5, with a tentative D call TRBD1 (6 bases). Germline CDR1 SGHVS, CDR2 FQNEAQ. CDR3 length equals 14 residues. Trimming left V 7 bases short and J 7 bases short, with 17 bases between. The CDR3 sequence is CASNEGRQGQPQHF. CDR3 in DNA: TGTGCCAGCAACGAGGGGCGGCAGGGGCAGCCCCAGCATTTT.

This clone occurred once. The chain joins TRBV7-3 to TRBJ2-2, with TRBD2 as a possible D gene (6 bases). V was trimmed by 1 base and J by 6 bases, leaving 12 bases between them. The germline V gene encodes CDR1 SGHTA and CDR2 FQGTGA. The CDR3 length is 15 residues. CDR3 loop: CASSLMGRRAGELFF. CDR3 in DNA: TGTGCCAGCAGCTTAATGGGCAGGAGGGCCGGGGAGCTGTTTTTT.

The chain recombines TRBV25-1 with TRBJ2-3, with 7 bases lining up with TRBD2. The CDR3 contains 15 residues. Trimming at V came to 3 bases and at J to 3 bases, leaving 6 bases not matched to a gene. Germline assignment: CDR1 MGHDK and CDR2 SYGVNS. CDR3 DNA: TGTGCCAGCAGTGATCCCGGGGGAGGGACAGATACGCAGTATTTT. Protein product: CASSDPGGGTDTQYF. Supplemented by reference TRBV25-1 and TRBJ2-3, the full variable domain reads EADIYQTPRYLVIGTGKKITLECSQTMGHDKMYWYQQDPGMELHLIHYSYGVNSTEKGDLSSESTVSRIRTEHFPLTLESARPSHTSQYLCASSDPGGGTDTQYFGPGTRLTVL.

V usage is TRBV18 and J usage is TRBJ2-5; 9 positions agree with TRBD1. V gave up 6 bases and J gave up 6 bases; unmatched junction bases: 8. The germline gives CDR1 KGHSH, CDR2 LQKENI. There are 14 residues in the CDR3. The CDR3 loop is CASSLGQGPKTQYF. The CDR3 DNA follows: TGTGCCAGCTCGCTTGGACAGGGGCCGAAGACCCAGTACTTC.

This chain links TRBV5-4 with TRBJ2-1; 8 positions match TRBD2. V was clipped by 2 bases and J by 8 bases; unmatched bases: 6. Germline CDR1 SGHNT, CDR2 YYREEE (reference sequence). The CDR3 sequence is 14 residues long. CDR3 amino acids: CASSFGLARDEQFF. DNA for the CDR3: TGTGCCAGCAGCTTTGGACTAGCTCGCGATGAGCAGTTCTTC.

The V call is TRBV5-4, the J call TRBJ1-2, with 10 bases identical to TRBD1. The CDR3 extends over 15 amino acids. Germline loops: CDR1 SGHNT, CDR2 YYREEE (reference sequence). V was pared by 0 bases and J by 4 bases, with 3 bases of the junction left unmatched. The CDR3 nucleotides read TGTGCCAGCAGCTTGGGTTGGGACAGGGGCTATGGCTACACCTTC. Encoded protein: CASSLGWDRGYGYTF.